What follows is one T cell receptor beta chain and its context. Its antigen remains unidentified. These data come from a study of Ad26.COV2.S vaccination and SARS-CoV-2 variants. Study details: COV1001, an Ad26.COV2.S trial, supplied this vaccine-arm donor. Ad26.COV2.S, an intramuscular injection, was given once or twice 56 days apart.

Treatment specified: about 20 received Ad26.COV2.S at low or high dose, single or two shots; five or six received placebo; per-sample allocation not given. The samples date from day 63 after the first vaccine or placebo injection. An 18-55-year-old adult in Boston served as donor. With V trimmed by 0 bases and J by 8 bases, 10 bases remained unmatched. Looked up from germline, CDR1 is SGHNT and CDR2 is YYREEE (reference sequence). The CDR3 consists of 15 residues. Regarding the study as a whole: Vaccine recipients surpassed placebo recipients in spike-specific TCR breadth.

Profiling relied on immunoSEQ multiplex PCR, and the TCRdb table lists in-frame clones only, not all of them. The sample lists about 350,000 clones, around nine tenths occurring once. The sample was peripheral blood, taken in a trial of Ad26.COV2.S vaccine versus placebo. The V and J genes are TRBV5-4 and TRBJ1-2; 7 bases line up with TRBD1. This sequence was found in a person between 18 and 65 years old who received the Ad26.COV2.S COVID-19 vaccine or a placebo. As DNA, the CDR3 is TGTGCCAGCAGCTTGGAGTTGGCAGGGGGATTGGGCTACACCTTC. It translates to CASSLELAGGLGYTF.